Reported below is one T cell receptor beta chain. The data were obtained in a study of patients and donors after allogeneic stem cell transplantation. Germline CDR1 SGHVS, CDR2 FNYEAQ. The CDR3 loop spans 15 amino acids. V was shortened by 3 bases and J by 7 bases, with 15 bases between the two germline ends. TCRdb called the RT-PCR reads again in MiXCR, with one record for every CDR3 protein. The table lists about 960,000 distinct CDR3 sequences, 15% to 20% of them singletons. The source is a human donor who was either an allogeneic HSCT recipient or a stem cell or donor lymphocyte infusion donor (not recorded which). It is not recorded whose cells these are; they may come from a transplant donor. Sequenced sample: blood, either unsorted or a sorted T cell fraction (not recorded which). The chain couples TRBV7-6 to TRBJ1-4; no clear D. The DNA for the CDR3 is TGTGCCAGCAGCTTTGGTTCGGGGAACGGTGAAAAACTGTTTTTT. Its translation is CASSFGSGNGEKLFF.